This T cell receptor (beta chain) was profiled in a study of blood T cell repertoires in COVID-19. Germline CDR1 and CDR2: DFQATT and SNEGSKA (reference sequence). This CDR3 comprises 17 residues. Germline trimming cut 3 bases from V and 5 bases from J; bases unmatched to any gene: 13. This table comes from immunoSEQ multiplex PCR, and its TCRdb copy is limited to in-frame clones, with some not included. The sample includes approximately 82,000 clones, 85% to 90% of them seen just once. The rearrangement uses TRBV20-1 and TRBJ2-5; 12 bases are a match to TRBD2. The receptor's source is a woman between 45 and 60 years old with acute COVID-19. The specimen sequenced was PBMCs or T cells enriched from blood (not recorded which). This CDR3 is CSASLLLAGGLIETQYF. The CDR3 DNA is TGCAGTGCTAGTTTACTTCTAGCGGGAGGGCTGATCGAGACCCAGTACTTC.